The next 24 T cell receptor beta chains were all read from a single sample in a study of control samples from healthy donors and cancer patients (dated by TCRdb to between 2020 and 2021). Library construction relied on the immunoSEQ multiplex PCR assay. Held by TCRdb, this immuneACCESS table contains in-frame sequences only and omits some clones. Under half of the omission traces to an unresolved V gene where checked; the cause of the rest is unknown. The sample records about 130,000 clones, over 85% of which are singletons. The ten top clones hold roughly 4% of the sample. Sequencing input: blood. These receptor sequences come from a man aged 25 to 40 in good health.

The CDR3 DNA is TGTGCCAGCAGAGGGCAGGGGAACACCGGGGAGCTGTTTTTT. This encodes CASRGQGNTGELFF. The chain joins TRBV28 to TRBJ2-2; D is perhaps TRBD1 (5 bases). The germline gives CDR1 MDHEN, CDR2 SYDVKM. The CDR3 sequence is 14 residues long. Trimming took off 6 bases at V and 1 base at J, with 9 bases between the two ends. Looking up the rest from reference TRBV28 and TRBJ2-2 gives the full variable domain: DVKVTQSSRYLVKRTGEKVFLECVQDMDHENMFWYRQDPGLGLRLIYFSYDVKMKEKGDIPEGYSVSREKKERFSLILESASTNQTSMYLCASRGQGNTGELFFGEGSRLTVL.

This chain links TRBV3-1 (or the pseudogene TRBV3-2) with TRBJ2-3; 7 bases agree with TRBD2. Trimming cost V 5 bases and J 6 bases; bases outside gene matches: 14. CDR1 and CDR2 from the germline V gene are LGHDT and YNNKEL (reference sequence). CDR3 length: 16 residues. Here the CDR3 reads CASSTRDSWEGDTQYF. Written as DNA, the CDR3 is TGTGCCAGCAGCACCCGGGACTCCTGGGAGGGGGATACGCAGTATTTT.

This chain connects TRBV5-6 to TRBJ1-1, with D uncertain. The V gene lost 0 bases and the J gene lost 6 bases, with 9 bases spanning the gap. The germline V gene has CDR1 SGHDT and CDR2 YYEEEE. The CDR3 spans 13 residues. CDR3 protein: CASSLVGVPEAFF. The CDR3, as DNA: TGTGCCAGCAGCTTGGTTGGGGTCCCTGAAGCTTTCTTT. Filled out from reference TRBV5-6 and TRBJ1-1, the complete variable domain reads DAGVTQSPTHLIKTRGQQVTLRCSPKSGHDTVSWYQQALGQGPQFIFQYYEEEERQRGNFPDRFSGHQFPNYSSELNVNALLLGDSALYLCASSLVGVPEAFFGQGTRLTVV.

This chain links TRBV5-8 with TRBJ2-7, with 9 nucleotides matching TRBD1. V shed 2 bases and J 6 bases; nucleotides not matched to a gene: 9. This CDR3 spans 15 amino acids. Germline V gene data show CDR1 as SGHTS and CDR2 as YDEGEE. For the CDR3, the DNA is TGTGCCAGCAGCTTCCGGGACAGGGTCCGTCCCGAGCAGTACTTC. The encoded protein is CASSFRDRVRPEQYF.

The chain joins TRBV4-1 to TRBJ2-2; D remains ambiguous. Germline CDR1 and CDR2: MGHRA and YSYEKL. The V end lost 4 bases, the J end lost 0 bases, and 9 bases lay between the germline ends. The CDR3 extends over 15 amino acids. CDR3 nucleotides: TGCGCCAGCAGCCGAACGTACACGAACACCGGGGAGCTGTTTTTT. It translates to CASSRTYTNTGELFF.

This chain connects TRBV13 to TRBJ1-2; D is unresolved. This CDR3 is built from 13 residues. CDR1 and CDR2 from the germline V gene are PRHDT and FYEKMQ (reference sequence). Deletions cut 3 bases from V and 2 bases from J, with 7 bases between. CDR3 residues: CASSLAKNYGYTF. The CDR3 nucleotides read TGTGCCAGCAGCTTGGCCAAGAACTATGGCTACACCTTC.

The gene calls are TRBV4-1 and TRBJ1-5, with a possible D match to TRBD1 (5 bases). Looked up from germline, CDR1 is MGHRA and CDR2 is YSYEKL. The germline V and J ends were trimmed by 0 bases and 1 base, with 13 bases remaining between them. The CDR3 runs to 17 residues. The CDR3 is CASSQDFWGGSNQPQHF. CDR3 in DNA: TGCGCCAGCAGCCAAGATTTCTGGGGGGGGAGCAATCAGCCCCAGCATTTT.

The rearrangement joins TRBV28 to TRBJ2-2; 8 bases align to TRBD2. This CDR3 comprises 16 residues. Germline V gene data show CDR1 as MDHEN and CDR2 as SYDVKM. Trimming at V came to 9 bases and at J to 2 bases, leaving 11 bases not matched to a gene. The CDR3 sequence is CASFLRGALNTGELFF. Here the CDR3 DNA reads TGTGCCAGTTTCCTGCGGGGGGCCCTAAACACCGGGGAGCTGTTTTTT.

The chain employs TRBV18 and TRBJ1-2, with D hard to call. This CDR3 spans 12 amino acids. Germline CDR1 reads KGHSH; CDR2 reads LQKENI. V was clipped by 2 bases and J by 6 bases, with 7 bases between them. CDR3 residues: CASSPSRDGYTF. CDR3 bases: TGTGCCAGCTCACCATCACGAGATGGCTACACCTTC.

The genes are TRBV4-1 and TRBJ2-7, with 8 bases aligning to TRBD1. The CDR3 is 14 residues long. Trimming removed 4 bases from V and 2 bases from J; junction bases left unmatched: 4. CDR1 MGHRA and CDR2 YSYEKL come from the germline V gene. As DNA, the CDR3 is TGCGCCAGCAGCCTCGGGACAGGACCCTACGAGCAGTACTTC. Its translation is CASSLGTGPYEQYF.

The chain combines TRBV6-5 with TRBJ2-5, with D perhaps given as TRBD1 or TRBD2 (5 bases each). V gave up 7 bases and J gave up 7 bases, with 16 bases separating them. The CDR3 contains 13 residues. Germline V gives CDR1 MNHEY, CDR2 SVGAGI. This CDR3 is CASTGVGVGTQYF. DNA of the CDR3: TGTGCCAGCACCGGCGTGGGGGTGGGGACCCAGTACTTC.

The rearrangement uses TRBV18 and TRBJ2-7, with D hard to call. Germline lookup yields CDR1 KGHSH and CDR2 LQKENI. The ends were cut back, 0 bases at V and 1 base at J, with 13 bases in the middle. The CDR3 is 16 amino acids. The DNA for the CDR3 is TGTGCCAGCTCACCACCGGTGACGGAAAATTCCTACGAGCAGTACTTC. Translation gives CASSPPVTENSYEQYF.

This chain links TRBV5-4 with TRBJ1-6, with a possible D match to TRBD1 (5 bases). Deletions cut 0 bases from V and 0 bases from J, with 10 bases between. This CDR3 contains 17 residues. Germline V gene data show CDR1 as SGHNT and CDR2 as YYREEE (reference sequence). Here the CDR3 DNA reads TGTGCCAGCAGCTTGGGAGGGACCAGCTCCTATAATTCACCCCTCCACTTT. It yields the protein CASSLGGTSSYNSPLHF.

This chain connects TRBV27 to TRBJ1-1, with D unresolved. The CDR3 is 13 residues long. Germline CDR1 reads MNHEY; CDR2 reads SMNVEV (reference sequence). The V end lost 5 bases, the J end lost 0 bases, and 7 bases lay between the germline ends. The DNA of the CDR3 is TGTGCCAGCAGTCTACAAATGAACACTGAAGCTTTCTTT. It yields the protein CASSLQMNTEAFF.

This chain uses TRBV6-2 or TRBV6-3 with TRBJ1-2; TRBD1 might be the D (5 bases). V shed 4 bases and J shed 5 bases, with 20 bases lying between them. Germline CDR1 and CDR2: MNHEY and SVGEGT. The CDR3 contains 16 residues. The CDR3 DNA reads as TGTGCCAGCAGTTTACTATCCAGGGAAGGACGGTATGGCTACACCTTC. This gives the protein CASSLLSREGRYGYTF.

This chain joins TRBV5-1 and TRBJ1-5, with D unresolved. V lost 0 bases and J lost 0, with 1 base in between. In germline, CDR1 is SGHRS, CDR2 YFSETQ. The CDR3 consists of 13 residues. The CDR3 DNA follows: TGCGCCAGCAGCTTGGGTAGCAATCAGCCCCAGCATTTT. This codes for CASSLGSNQPQHF.

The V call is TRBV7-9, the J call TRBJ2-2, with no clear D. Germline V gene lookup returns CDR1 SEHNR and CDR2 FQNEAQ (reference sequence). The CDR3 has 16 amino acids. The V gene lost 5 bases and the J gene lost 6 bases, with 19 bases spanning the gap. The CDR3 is CASSGSAPHAPGELFF. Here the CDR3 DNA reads TGTGCCAGCAGCGGGTCCGCGCCCCACGCCCCCGGGGAGCTGTTTTTT.

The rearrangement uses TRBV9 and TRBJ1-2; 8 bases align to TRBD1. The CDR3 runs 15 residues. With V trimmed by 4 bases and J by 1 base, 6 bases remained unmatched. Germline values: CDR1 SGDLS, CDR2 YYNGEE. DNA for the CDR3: TGTGCCAGCAGCCTAAACGACAGGGGTAACTATGGCTACACCTTC. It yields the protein CASSLNDRGNYGYTF.

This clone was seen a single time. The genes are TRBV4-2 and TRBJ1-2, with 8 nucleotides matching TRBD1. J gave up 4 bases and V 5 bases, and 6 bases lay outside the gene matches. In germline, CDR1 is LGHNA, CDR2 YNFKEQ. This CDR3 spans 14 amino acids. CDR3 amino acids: CASSSDRGTYGYTF. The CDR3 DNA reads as TGTGCCAGCAGCAGTGACAGGGGCACCTATGGCTACACCTTC.

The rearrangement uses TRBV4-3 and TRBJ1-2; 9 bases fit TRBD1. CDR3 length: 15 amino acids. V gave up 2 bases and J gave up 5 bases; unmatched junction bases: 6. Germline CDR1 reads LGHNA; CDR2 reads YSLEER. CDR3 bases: TGCGCCAGCAGCCAAAACAGGGGGCGCGGTTATGGCTACACCTTC. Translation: CASSQNRGRGYGYTF.

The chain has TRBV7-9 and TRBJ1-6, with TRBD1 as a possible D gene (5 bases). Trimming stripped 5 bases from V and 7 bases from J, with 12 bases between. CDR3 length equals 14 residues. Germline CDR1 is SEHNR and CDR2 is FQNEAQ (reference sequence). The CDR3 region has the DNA TGTGCCAGCAGCGAACGGGACGCAAATTCACCCCTCCACTTT. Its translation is CASSERDANSPLHF.

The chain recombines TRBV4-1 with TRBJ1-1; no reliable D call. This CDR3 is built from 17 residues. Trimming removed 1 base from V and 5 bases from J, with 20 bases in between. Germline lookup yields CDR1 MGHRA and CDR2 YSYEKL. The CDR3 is CASSQGSWLQARTEAFF. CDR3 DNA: TGCGCCAGCAGCCAAGGGTCATGGCTTCAAGCGAGGACTGAAGCTTTCTTT.

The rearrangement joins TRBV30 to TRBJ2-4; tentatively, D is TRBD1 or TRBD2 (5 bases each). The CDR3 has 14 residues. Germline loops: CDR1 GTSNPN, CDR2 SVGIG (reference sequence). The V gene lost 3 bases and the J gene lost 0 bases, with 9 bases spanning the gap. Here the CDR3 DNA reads TGTGCCTGGAGAGAGGGGCTAGCCAAAAACATTCAGTACTTC. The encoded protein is CAWREGLAKNIQYF.

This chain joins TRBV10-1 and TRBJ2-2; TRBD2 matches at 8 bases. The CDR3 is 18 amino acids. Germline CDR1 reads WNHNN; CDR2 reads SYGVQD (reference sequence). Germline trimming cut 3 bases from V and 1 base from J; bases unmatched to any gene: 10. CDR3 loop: CASSEFLDTSGNTGELFF. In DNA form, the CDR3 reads TGCGCCAGCAGTGAATTCCTCGATACTAGCGGGAACACCGGGGAGCTGTTTTTT.